The rows below give T cell receptor beta chains drawn from one sample of a study of identical twins. Via MiXCR, TCRdb re-called the 5' RACE reads, giving one row per CDR3 protein. The data contain more than 250,000 distinct CDR3 sequences, approximately 8.5% of them seen just once; the ten biggest clones take up roughly 2.1%. This same sample was also taken into another study, of yellow fever vaccine responses in identical twins.

Specimen: memory (CD45RO+) T cells sorted from blood. All receptors come from a woman under 30 in good health. The CDR3 runs from the conserved cysteine through the conserved F or W. The order of the fields is CDR3 DNA, CDR3 protein, clone size, V gene, D gene, J gene, CDR3 length. The D gene is left open where the match is weak. The size of a clone is reported for some rows only, either as once, few or many, or as a class for expanded clones.

cdr3_nt: TGTGCCAGCTCCGACCAGGTGCGGGGGAGCTCCTACGAGCAGTACTTC
cdr3_aa: CASSDQVRGSSYEQYF
clone_size: NA
v_call: TRBV7-9
d_call: TRBD2
j_call: TRBJ2-7
cdr3_length: 16

cdr3_nt: TGTGCCAGCAGTTTAAACAATAACAATGAGCAGTTCTTC
cdr3_aa: CASSLNNNNEQFF
clone_size: many
v_call: TRBV12-3/TRBV12-4
d_call: NA
j_call: TRBJ2-1
cdr3_length: 13

cdr3_nt: TGCGCCAGCAGCTTGATGGGACTCACTGAAGCTTTCTTT
cdr3_aa: CASSLMGLTEAFF
clone_size: many
v_call: TRBV5-1
d_call: NA
j_call: TRBJ1-1
cdr3_length: 13

cdr3_nt: TGTGCCAGCAGTTACCAGTACGAGCAGTACTTC
cdr3_aa: CASSYQYEQYF
clone_size: NA
v_call: TRBV6-6
d_call: NA
j_call: TRBJ2-7
cdr3_length: 11

cdr3_nt: TGTGCCAGCACCATAGCGGGAGGGCCGGGCAATGAGCAGTTCTTC
cdr3_aa: CASTIAGGPGNEQFF
clone_size: NA
v_call: TRBV7-2
d_call: TRBD2
j_call: TRBJ2-1
cdr3_length: 15

cdr3_nt: TGTGCCAGCAGCTTAGGACCGGTCCAACTAGGCTACACCTTC
cdr3_aa: CASSLGPVQLGYTF
clone_size: NA
v_call: TRBV11-3
d_call: NA
j_call: TRBJ1-2
cdr3_length: 14

cdr3_nt: TGCGCCAGCAGCCAACCCCTCCGGGACAGGGGGCGTGAGACCCAGTACTTC
cdr3_aa: CASSQPLRDRGRETQYF
clone_size: many
v_call: TRBV4-1
d_call: TRBD1
j_call: TRBJ2-5
cdr3_length: 17

cdr3_nt: TGTGCCAGCAGCTTAGAACAGGCCGCCTACAATGAGCAGTTCTTC
cdr3_aa: CASSLEQAAYNEQFF
clone_size: many
v_call: TRBV7-8
d_call: NA
j_call: TRBJ2-1
cdr3_length: 15

cdr3_nt: TGTGCCAGCAGCTCCCAGGACAGTGGCTACACCTTC
cdr3_aa: CASSSQDSGYTF
clone_size: NA
v_call: TRBV9
d_call: NA
j_call: TRBJ1-2
cdr3_length: 12

cdr3_nt: TGTGCCAGCAGCTTAATGAGCGGGGGTTATGGCTACACCTTC
cdr3_aa: CASSLMSGGYGYTF
clone_size: many
v_call: TRBV7-9
d_call: NA
j_call: TRBJ1-2
cdr3_length: 14

cdr3_nt: TGCGCCAGCAGCCGTATTGACCACACGTTCTACAATGAGCAGTTCTTC
cdr3_aa: CASSRIDHTFYNEQFF
clone_size: many
v_call: TRBV5-1
d_call: NA
j_call: TRBJ2-1
cdr3_length: 16

cdr3_nt: TGCAGTGCTACTCGGACCTACGAGCAGTACTTC
cdr3_aa: CSATRTYEQYF
clone_size: many
v_call: TRBV20-1
d_call: NA
j_call: TRBJ2-7
cdr3_length: 11

cdr3_nt: TGTGCCAGCACCCGGACGGGCCAGTCGGCAGATACGCAGTATTTT
cdr3_aa: CASTRTGQSADTQYF
clone_size: many
v_call: TRBV7-9
d_call: NA
j_call: TRBJ2-3
cdr3_length: 15

cdr3_nt: TGTGCCAGCAGTTCCCTCGGGACAGGGGCCCGGGGTGAGCAGTTCTTC
cdr3_aa: CASSSLGTGARGEQFF
clone_size: many
v_call: TRBV28
d_call: TRBD1
j_call: TRBJ2-1
cdr3_length: 16

cdr3_nt: TGTGCCAGCAGTGAGGTGACGGGGGACACAGATACGCAGTATTTT
cdr3_aa: CASSEVTGDTDTQYF
clone_size: once
v_call: TRBV6-1
d_call: NA
j_call: TRBJ2-3
cdr3_length: 15

cdr3_nt: TGTGCCAGCCTAAGGACTAGCGGGAGGAAGGACGGGGAGCTGTTTTTT
cdr3_aa: CASLRTSGRKDGELFF
clone_size: NA
v_call: TRBV12-3/TRBV12-4
d_call: TRBD2
j_call: TRBJ2-2
cdr3_length: 16

cdr3_nt: TGTGCCAGCAGTTTCAGTGTATACGAGCAGTACTTC
cdr3_aa: CASSFSVYEQYF
clone_size: NA
v_call: TRBV3-1
d_call: NA
j_call: TRBJ2-7
cdr3_length: 12

cdr3_nt: TGCGCCAGCAGCTTGGGGTCAGGGTTGGAGACCCAGTACTTC
cdr3_aa: CASSLGSGLETQYF
clone_size: many
v_call: TRBV5-1
d_call: NA
j_call: TRBJ2-5
cdr3_length: 14

cdr3_nt: TGTGCCAGCAGTGAGAGGGAGAACTACGAGCAGTACTTC
cdr3_aa: CASSERENYEQYF
clone_size: NA
v_call: TRBV6-1
d_call: NA
j_call: TRBJ2-7
cdr3_length: 13

cdr3_nt: TGTGCCAGCAGTACAGGGGCACCCCCCTACGAGCAGTACTTC
cdr3_aa: CASSTGAPPYEQYF
clone_size: many
v_call: TRBV2
d_call: TRBD1
j_call: TRBJ2-7
cdr3_length: 14

cdr3_nt: TGCGCCAGCAGGACGACTAGCGGGGGCTACAATGAGCAGTTCTTC
cdr3_aa: CASRTTSGGYNEQFF
clone_size: many
v_call: TRBV5-1
d_call: TRBD2
j_call: TRBJ2-1
cdr3_length: 15

cdr3_nt: TGTGCCACCAGCAGAGATCGTATTTATCAGCCCCAGCATTTT
cdr3_aa: CATSRDRIYQPQHF
clone_size: NA
v_call: TRBV15
d_call: NA
j_call: TRBJ1-5
cdr3_length: 14

cdr3_nt: TGTGCCAGCAGTTTCTGGACAGGGGGGCGAGAGACCCAGTACTTC
cdr3_aa: CASSFWTGGRETQYF
clone_size: many
v_call: TRBV12-3/TRBV12-4
d_call: TRBD1
j_call: TRBJ2-5
cdr3_length: 15

cdr3_nt: TGCGCCAGCAGCTTGGGCCATCGGGACACCGGGGAGCTGTTTTTT
cdr3_aa: CASSLGHRDTGELFF
clone_size: few
v_call: TRBV5-1
d_call: NA
j_call: TRBJ2-2
cdr3_length: 15

cdr3_nt: TGTGCCAGCAGCCCCCCTATGAGCACAGCTAACTATGGCTACACCTTC
cdr3_aa: CASSPPMSTANYGYTF
clone_size: NA
v_call: TRBV7-9
d_call: NA
j_call: TRBJ1-2
cdr3_length: 16

cdr3_nt: TGCAGTGCTAGAGATAGTGGGACACTCAATCAGCCCCAGCATTTT
cdr3_aa: CSARDSGTLNQPQHF
clone_size: many
v_call: TRBV20-1
d_call: NA
j_call: TRBJ1-5
cdr3_length: 15

cdr3_nt: TGCAGTGCTAGAGACGGGACACAACGACAAGAGACCCAGTACTTC
cdr3_aa: CSARDGTQRQETQYF
clone_size: many
v_call: TRBV20-1
d_call: NA
j_call: TRBJ2-5
cdr3_length: 15

cdr3_nt: TGTGCCAGCAGTTGGACTACTGAAGCTTTCTTT
cdr3_aa: CASSWTTEAFF
clone_size: many
v_call: TRBV6-2/TRBV6-3
d_call: NA
j_call: TRBJ1-1
cdr3_length: 11

cdr3_nt: TGTGCCAGCAGCAGAAAGGACAGGGGGTGGACTAGCGGGGACAATGAGCAGTTCTTC
cdr3_aa: CASSRKDRGWTSGDNEQFF
clone_size: many
v_call: TRBV11-2
d_call: TRBD2
j_call: TRBJ2-1
cdr3_length: 19

cdr3_nt: TGTGCCAGCAGCTTAGCGACTAGCGGGACCATACGGGCCAATGAGCAGTTCTTC
cdr3_aa: CASSLATSGTIRANEQFF
clone_size: NA
v_call: TRBV11-1
d_call: TRBD2
j_call: TRBJ2-1
cdr3_length: 18

cdr3_nt: TGTGCCAGCAATTCGAAGTATGGTAGAGACCCCTACGAGCAGTACTTC
cdr3_aa: CASNSKYGRDPYEQYF
clone_size: few
v_call: TRBV7-2
d_call: NA
j_call: TRBJ2-7
cdr3_length: 16

cdr3_nt: TGTGCCACCAGCAGAAGGACTAGCACAGATGAGCAGTTCTTC
cdr3_aa: CATSRRTSTDEQFF
clone_size: NA
v_call: TRBV15
d_call: TRBD2
j_call: TRBJ2-1
cdr3_length: 14

cdr3_nt: TGCGCCAGCAGCCCCGGACTAGCGGGAGGTGGTACGGGAGAGACCCAGTACTTC
cdr3_aa: CASSPGLAGGGTGETQYF
clone_size: NA
v_call: TRBV5-1
d_call: TRBD2
j_call: TRBJ2-5
cdr3_length: 18

cdr3_nt: TGTGCCAGCAGTTACTCGGAGCGGGAGGGCGGCGATGAGCAGTTCTTC
cdr3_aa: CASSYSEREGGDEQFF
clone_size: few
v_call: TRBV6-5
d_call: TRBD2
j_call: TRBJ2-1
cdr3_length: 16

cdr3_nt: TGTGCCAGCACCCCCGGACAGACGAACACTGAAGCTTTCTTT
cdr3_aa: CASTPGQTNTEAFF
clone_size: many
v_call: TRBV12-3/TRBV12-4
d_call: NA
j_call: TRBJ1-1
cdr3_length: 14

cdr3_nt: TGTGCTAGTGGTTCAGGACGGACAAACACCATATATTTT
cdr3_aa: CASGSGRTNTIYF
clone_size: many
v_call: TRBV12-5
d_call: NA
j_call: TRBJ1-3
cdr3_length: 13

cdr3_nt: TGTGCCAGCAGTATAAAGACCGGTGAAGCTTTCTTT
cdr3_aa: CASSIKTGEAFF
clone_size: few
v_call: TRBV12-3/TRBV12-4
d_call: NA
j_call: TRBJ1-1
cdr3_length: 12

cdr3_nt: TGTGCCAGCGGATTGGGGACTGAGCAGTTCTTC
cdr3_aa: CASGLGTEQFF
clone_size: NA
v_call: TRBV5-4
d_call: NA
j_call: TRBJ2-1
cdr3_length: 11

cdr3_nt: TGTGCCAGCTCACCAGCGCTCTCTAGCTCCTACAATGAGCAGTTCTTC
cdr3_aa: CASSPALSSSYNEQFF
clone_size: few
v_call: TRBV18
d_call: NA
j_call: TRBJ2-1
cdr3_length: 16

cdr3_nt: TGTGCCAGCAGTACCAGCCAGGGCAATCAGCCCCAGCATTTT
cdr3_aa: CASSTSQGNQPQHF
clone_size: many
v_call: TRBV12-3/TRBV12-4
d_call: NA
j_call: TRBJ1-5
cdr3_length: 14

cdr3_nt: TGTGCCAGCAGCCAGACAGGGGTCGCTTTATTTTTT
cdr3_aa: CASSQTGVALFF
clone_size: many
v_call: TRBV3-1
d_call: TRBD1
j_call: TRBJ1-4
cdr3_length: 12

cdr3_nt: TGTGCCAGCAGTTTGGAGGGGCTTGGTGGCTACACCTTC
cdr3_aa: CASSLEGLGGYTF
clone_size: many
v_call: TRBV12-3/TRBV12-4
d_call: NA
j_call: TRBJ1-2
cdr3_length: 13

cdr3_nt: TGTGCCAGCGGTTGGTCGGGTCAGCCCCAGCATTTT
cdr3_aa: CASGWSGQPQHF
clone_size: many
v_call: TRBV6-5
d_call: NA
j_call: TRBJ1-5
cdr3_length: 12

cdr3_nt: TGTGCCAGCAGCCCCCGGGACACGGAAAACTATGGCTACACCTTC
cdr3_aa: CASSPRDTENYGYTF
clone_size: few
v_call: TRBV11-2
d_call: NA
j_call: TRBJ1-2
cdr3_length: 15

cdr3_nt: TGTGCCAGTCGGCGGCAGGGTAATGAAAAACTGTTTTTT
cdr3_aa: CASRRQGNEKLFF
clone_size: many
v_call: TRBV28
d_call: NA
j_call: TRBJ1-4
cdr3_length: 13

cdr3_nt: TGTGCCAGCAGTGATGGTCAGGGGCACTCCTACGAGCAGTACTTC
cdr3_aa: CASSDGQGHSYEQYF
clone_size: few
v_call: TRBV25-1
d_call: NA
j_call: TRBJ2-7
cdr3_length: 15

cdr3_nt: TGTGCCAGCAGTGCCCCACTCCAGACCGGGGAGCTGTTTTTT
cdr3_aa: CASSAPLQTGELFF
clone_size: NA
v_call: TRBV6-1
d_call: NA
j_call: TRBJ2-2
cdr3_length: 14

cdr3_nt: TGTGCCAGCAGCCAAGAATACGTAGCGGGAGGCCCCAAAGACAATGAGCAGTTCTTC
cdr3_aa: CASSQEYVAGGPKDNEQFF
clone_size: few
v_call: TRBV4-2
d_call: TRBD2
j_call: TRBJ2-1
cdr3_length: 19

cdr3_nt: TGTGCCAGCAGTCAAGTACCCGGGACAGGGGGCACTGAAGCTTTCTTT
cdr3_aa: CASSQVPGTGGTEAFF
clone_size: many
v_call: TRBV3-1
d_call: TRBD1
j_call: TRBJ1-1
cdr3_length: 16

cdr3_nt: TGTGCCAGCAGCCAAGATAGACTGTGGGATTACTCCTACAATGAGCACTTCTTC
cdr3_aa: CASSQDRLWDYSYNEHFF
clone_size: NA
v_call: TRBV14
d_call: NA
j_call: TRBJ2-1
cdr3_length: 18

cdr3_nt: TGTGCCAGTCAAACAGGCTCCTACGAGCAGTACTTC
cdr3_aa: CASQTGSYEQYF
clone_size: few
v_call: TRBV6-5
d_call: NA
j_call: TRBJ2-7
cdr3_length: 12